The 22 T cell receptor beta chains below were found in one sample sequenced in a study of Ad26.COV2.S vaccination and SARS-CoV-2 variants. Profiled with immunoSEQ multiplex PCR; TCRdb holds only in-frame clones, not every one. Of under 400,000 clones in the sample, about nine tenths were seen once. This sample's treatment: roughly 20 received Ad26.COV2.S at low or high dose, single or two shots; five or six received placebo; per-sample allocation not given. Sampling took place 63 days after the first vaccine or placebo injection. The source material was peripheral blood, sampled in a trial of Ad26.COV2.S vaccine versus placebo. These receptors were obtained from a person between 18 and 60 years old who received the Ad26.COV2.S COVID-19 vaccine or a placebo.

The chain couples TRBV5-1 to TRBJ1-2; TRBD1 matches at 7 bases. CDR1 SGHRS and CDR2 YFSETQ come from the germline V gene. Unmatched junction bases numbered 8, after V lost 3 bases and J lost 0 bases. This CDR3 comprises 16 residues. The CDR3 protein is CASSSGQRGSNYGYTF. The CDR3 coding sequence is TGCGCCAGCAGCTCGGGACAGAGGGGATCTAACTATGGCTACACCTTC.

The chain links TRBV29-1 to TRBJ2-3, with D perhaps matching TRBD1 or TRBD2 (5 bases each). Between the trimmed V and J ends, which lost 7 bases and 5 bases, there was a span of 16 bases. CDR3 length: 13 residues. The germline gives CDR1 SQVTM, CDR2 ANQGSEA. The CDR3 reads CSAARSGGDTQYF. The CDR3 nucleotides read TGCAGCGCCGCCCGAAGTGGGGGAGATACGCAGTATTTT.

The genes are TRBV19 and TRBJ1-1; 8 bases match TRBD1. Germline V lookup: CDR1 LNHDA, CDR2 SQIVND (reference sequence). The V segment lost 6 bases and the J segment 5 bases; nucleotides outside the gene matches: 5. The CDR3 has 13 amino acids. The CDR3 reads CASRTRGRTEAFF. CDR3 nucleotides: TGTGCCAGTAGGACCAGGGGGCGAACTGAAGCTTTCTTT.

This sequence joins TRBV7-9 and TRBJ1-1, with D perhaps TRBD1 (5 bases). This CDR3 is 15 amino acids long. V was shortened by 0 bases and J by 1 base, with 9 bases between the two germline ends. Germline V gene lookup returns CDR1 SEHNR and CDR2 FQNEAQ (reference sequence). The DNA for the CDR3 is TGTGCCAGCAGCTTAGCCGGGGCCAAGAACACTGAAGCTTTCTTT. The encoded protein is CASSLAGAKNTEAFF. Supplemented by reference TRBV7-9 and TRBJ1-1, the full variable domain reads DTGVSQNPRHKITKRGQNVTFRCDPISEHNRLYWYRQTLGQGPEFLTYFQNEAQLEKSRLLSDRFSAERPKGSFSTLEIQRTEQGDSAMYLCASSLAGAKNTEAFFGQGTRLTVV.

The rearrangement joins TRBV7-9 to TRBJ1-6; D uncertain. V lost 0 bases and J lost 0, with 3 bases in between. CDR1 is SEHNR and CDR2 is FQNEAQ in the germline V gene (reference sequence). The CDR3 extends over 15 amino acids. The CDR3 loop reads CASSLANSYNSPLHF. In DNA form, the CDR3 reads TGTGCCAGCAGCTTAGCCAACTCCTATAATTCACCCCTCCACTTT.

The chain is built from TRBV5-6 and TRBJ2-7; D is perhaps TRBD1 (5 bases). This CDR3 spans 14 amino acids. V was shortened by 4 bases and J by 2 bases, with 13 bases between the two germline ends. The V gene's germline CDR1 is SGHDT and CDR2 YYEEEE. This CDR3 reads CASSAPTATYEQYF. The CDR3 coding sequence is TGTGCCAGCAGCGCGCCGACAGCTACCTACGAGCAGTACTTC.

The chain recombines TRBV5-4 with TRBJ2-2; TRBD2 might be the D (5 bases). The CDR3 contains 14 residues. Germline V CDR1 and CDR2: SGHNT, YYREEE (reference sequence). V was pared by 0 bases and J by 6 bases, with 9 bases between. The DNA for the CDR3 is TGTGCCAGCAGCTTGGTTTCGGGGTCCGGGGAGCTGTTTTTT. Translating gives CASSLVSGSGELFF.

The chain is built from TRBV5-5 and TRBJ2-1, with TRBD2 identical over 8 bases. This CDR3 is 17 amino acids long. Germline lookup yields CDR1 SGHKS and CDR2 YYEKEE (reference sequence). Trimming took 3 bases from V and 8 from J; bases not matched to a gene: 16. The CDR3 nucleotides are TGTGCCAGCAGCTACCCTAAACCGCGGGGGGTTTATGATGAGCAGTTCTTC. This gives the protein CASSYPKPRGVYDEQFF.

This clone was detected only once. The chain has TRBV19 and TRBJ2-7; 9 bases align to TRBD1. Unmatched junction bases numbered 12, after V lost 7 bases and J lost 5 bases. There are 15 residues in the CDR3. The germline V gene encodes CDR1 LNHDA and CDR2 SQIVND (reference sequence). The DNA of the CDR3 is TGTGCCAGTAACCCTGGTGGGACAGGGTTTAACGAGCAGTACTTC. Protein sequence: CASNPGGTGFNEQYF. The variable domain in full, with the rest retrieved from reference TRBV19 and TRBJ2-7, is DGGITQSPKYLFRKEGQNVTLSCEQNLNHDAMYWYRQDPGQGLRLIYYSQIVNDFQKGDIAEGYSVSREKKESFPLTVTSAQKNPTAFYLCASNPGGTGFNEQYFGPGTRLTVT.

This chain links TRBV5-1 with TRBJ1-1; D is perhaps TRBD1 (5 bases). The CDR3 has 15 residues. V gave up 7 bases and J gave up 5 bases, with 21 bases separating them. Germline V lookup: CDR1 SGHRS, CDR2 YFSETQ. Written as DNA, the CDR3 is TGCGCCAGCCTCAGGTCCTCCGGGACTAATACTGAAGCTTTCTTT. Its protein is CASLRSSGTNTEAFF.

The rearrangement joins TRBV4-3 to TRBJ1-1, with unresolved D. V was trimmed by 0 bases and J by 0 bases, leaving 11 bases between them. Germline-derived CDR1 and CDR2 are LGHNA and YSLEER. There are 16 residues in the CDR3. The CDR3 region has the DNA TGCGCCAGCAGCCAAGAGGCTGGGTACATGAACACTGAAGCTTTCTTT. Encoded protein: CASSQEAGYMNTEAFF.

This chain connects TRBV5-4 to TRBJ1-2; 11 bases match TRBD1. The CDR3 spans 19 residues. Germline-derived CDR1 and CDR2 are SGHNT and YYREEE (reference sequence). The V gene end was trimmed by 3 bases and the J gene end by 3 bases; junction bases not matched to a gene: 16. In DNA, the CDR3 is TGTGCCAGCAGCTCTAAAGGGACAGGGGGTACTGTTGGGGACTATGGCTACACCTTC. This encodes CASSSKGTGGTVGDYGYTF.

This clone was detected once. This rearrangement joins TRBV4-1 to TRBJ1-5; D unclear. This CDR3 region has 13 residues. V lost 0 bases to trimming and J lost 9 bases, with 9 bases between them. Germline V gene data show CDR1 as MGHRA and CDR2 as YSYEKL. CDR3 protein: CASSQEGSGPQHF. In DNA, the CDR3 is TGCGCCAGCAGCCAAGAAGGGAGCGGGCCCCAGCATTTT.

This sequence joins TRBV29-1 and TRBJ2-1; 8 bases match TRBD1. The CDR3 length is 14 residues. J lost 6 bases, V lost 7 bases, and 11 bases had no gene match. Germline V gives CDR1 SQVTM, CDR2 ANQGSEA. CDR3 DNA sequence: TGCAGCGCCAAGGGCAGGGGGCCCGGCAATGAGCAGTTCTTC. This sequence encodes CSAKGRGPGNEQFF.

The CDR3 region has the DNA TGTGCCACCAGCGAAGGAGTCAATCAGCCCCAGCATTTT. This translates into CATSEGVNQPQHF. This chain connects TRBV15 to TRBJ1-5; D not certain. The CDR3 length is 13 residues. Germline CDR1 is LNHNV and CDR2 is YYDKDF (reference sequence). The V gene lost 5 bases and the J gene lost 3 bases, with 8 bases spanning the gap.

The rearrangement links TRBV7-9 to TRBJ1-2; no clear D. With 4 bases removed from V and 3 bases from J, the gap between germline ends came to 9 bases. The CDR3 spans 13 residues. CDR1 is SEHNR and CDR2 is FQNEAQ in the germline V gene (reference sequence). For the CDR3, the DNA is TGTGCCAGCAGCTCCTTGCCGGACTATGGCTACACCTTC. Protein product: CASSSLPDYGYTF. The full variable domain, rest sourced from reference TRBV7-9 and TRBJ1-2, is DTGVSQNPRHKITKRGQNVTFRCDPISEHNRLYWYRQTLGQGPEFLTYFQNEAQLEKSRLLSDRFSAERPKGSFSTLEIQRTEQGDSAMYLCASSSLPDYGYTFGSGTRLTVV.

The chain has TRBV5-1 and TRBJ2-2; maybe TRBD1 (6 bases). The V gene lost 5 bases and the J gene lost 2 bases, with 7 bases spanning the gap. Germline values: CDR1 SGHRS, CDR2 YFSETQ. This CDR3 contains 13 residues. In nucleotides, the CDR3 is TGCGCCAGCAGGGACAGAAACACCGGGGAGCTGTTTTTT. Translated: CASRDRNTGELFF.

The chain recombines TRBV20-1 with TRBJ1-1; unclear D gene. Germline loops: CDR1 DFQATT, CDR2 SNEGSKA (reference sequence). The CDR3 consists of 10 residues. CDR3 sequence (DNA): TGCGGATCAGAGAACACTGAAGCTTTCTTT. It is translated as CGSENTEAFF.

This clone appeared a few times. The V and J genes are TRBV7-9 and TRBJ1-6; D ambiguous. V lost 6 bases to trimming and J lost 0 bases, with 12 bases between them. The CDR3 is made up of 16 amino acids. Germline V gives CDR1 SEHNR, CDR2 FQNEAQ (reference sequence). The CDR3: CASSGEYTSYNSPLHF. The CDR3 DNA reads TGTGCCAGCAGTGGGGAGTACACCTCCTATAATTCACCCCTCCACTTT.

This sequence joins TRBV4-1 and TRBJ2-5; 10 bases fit TRBD2. The germline V gene has CDR1 MGHRA and CDR2 YSYEKL. J gave up 5 bases and V 1 base, and 4 bases lay outside the gene matches. CDR3 length: 15 amino acids. DNA of the CDR3: TGCGCCAGCAGCCAAGTTGTAGCGGGGGGTGAGACCCAGTACTTC. Protein sequence: CASSQVVAGGETQYF.

This clone was recorded once. The V call is TRBV5-1, the J call TRBJ2-7; D is possibly TRBD1 (5 bases). CDR3 length: 13 residues. Trimming stripped 2 bases from V and 6 bases from J, with 12 bases between. Germline V gives CDR1 SGHRS, CDR2 YFSETQ. As DNA, the CDR3 is TGCGCCAGCAGCTTTTCATGGGGCTTCGAGCAGTACTTC. Protein: CASSFSWGFEQYF.

Concerning this clone: A junction boundary mismatches the germline segment, possibly from a read error. V usage is TRBV7-7 and J usage is TRBJ2-2; no clear D. CDR3 length equals 16 residues. CDR1 is SSHAT and CDR2 is FNYEAQ in the germline V gene (reference sequence). This chain's CDR3 is CASSLVGVKNTGELFF. The CDR3 DNA is TGTGCTAGCAGCTTAGTTGGGGTTAAGAACACCGGGGAGCTGTTTTTT.